This T cell receptor (beta chain) comes out of a study of T-cell memory formation after mild COVID-19. This clonotype came up a few times. Using its own MiXCR run on the 5' RACE reads, TCRdb lists one record per CDR3 protein. The table lists some 410,000 distinct CDR3 sequences, 20% to 25% of them singletons. The source is an adult woman who had mild COVID-19 (a few samples of this study predate the infection). Cell type and time point are not known. The specimen sequenced was PBMCs or a T cell subset sorted from them (not recorded which).

As DNA, the CDR3 is TGTGCCAGCAGTGAATGGGGCCACGAGCAGTACTTC. Its translation: CASSEWGHEQYF. This chain uses TRBV25-1 with TRBJ2-7; tentative D call: TRBD1 (5 bases). The CDR3 runs 12 residues. CDR1 and CDR2 from the germline V gene are MGHDK and SYGVNS. V was shortened by 1 base and J by 5 bases, with 6 bases between the two germline ends.